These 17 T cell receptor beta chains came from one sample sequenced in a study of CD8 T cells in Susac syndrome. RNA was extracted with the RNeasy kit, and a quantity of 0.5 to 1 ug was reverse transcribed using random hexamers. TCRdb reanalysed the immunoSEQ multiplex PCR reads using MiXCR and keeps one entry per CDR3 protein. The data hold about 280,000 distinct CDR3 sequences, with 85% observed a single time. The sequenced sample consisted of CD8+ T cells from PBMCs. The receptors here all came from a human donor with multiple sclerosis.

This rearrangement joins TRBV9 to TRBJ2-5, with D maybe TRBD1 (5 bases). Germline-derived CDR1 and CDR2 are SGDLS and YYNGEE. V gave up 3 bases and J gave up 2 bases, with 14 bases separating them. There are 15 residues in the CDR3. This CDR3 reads CASSAILQGQETQYF. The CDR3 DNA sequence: TGTGCCAGCAGCGCCATACTCCAGGGTCAAGAGACCCAGTACTTC.

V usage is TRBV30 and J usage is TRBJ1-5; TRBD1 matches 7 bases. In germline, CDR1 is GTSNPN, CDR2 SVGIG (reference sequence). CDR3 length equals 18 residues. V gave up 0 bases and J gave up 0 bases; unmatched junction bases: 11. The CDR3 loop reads CAWSVHDRELGSNQPQHF. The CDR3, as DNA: TGTGCCTGGAGTGTACACGACAGGGAGTTGGGTAGCAATCAGCCCCAGCATTTT.

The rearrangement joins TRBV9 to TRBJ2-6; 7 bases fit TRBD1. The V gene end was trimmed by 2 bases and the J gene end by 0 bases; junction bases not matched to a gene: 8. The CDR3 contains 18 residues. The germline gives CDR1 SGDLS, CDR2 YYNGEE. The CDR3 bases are TGTGCCAGCAGCGTCTTGGACAGGCCCGTCTCTGGGGCCAACGTCCTGACTTTC. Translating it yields CASSVLDRPVSGANVLTF.

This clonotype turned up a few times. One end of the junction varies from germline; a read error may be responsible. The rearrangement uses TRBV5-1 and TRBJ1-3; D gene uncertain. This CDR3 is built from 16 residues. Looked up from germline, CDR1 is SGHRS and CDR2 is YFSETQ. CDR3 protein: CASSLDGDYSGNTTYF. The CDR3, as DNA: TGCGCCAGCAGCTTGGACGGGGATTACTCTGGAAACACCACATATTTT. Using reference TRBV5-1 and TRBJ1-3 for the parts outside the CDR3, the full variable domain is KAGVTQTPRYLIKTRGQQVTLSCSPISGHRSVSWYQQTPGQGLQFLFEYFSETQRNKGNFPGRFSGRQFSNSRSEMNVSTLELGDSALYLCASSLDGDYSGNTTYFGEGSWLTVV.

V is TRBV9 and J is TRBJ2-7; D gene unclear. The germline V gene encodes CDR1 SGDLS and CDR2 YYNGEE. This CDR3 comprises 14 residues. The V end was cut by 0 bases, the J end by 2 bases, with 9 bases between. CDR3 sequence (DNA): TGTGCCAGCAGCGTAGAGTCAGGCACCTACGAGCAGTACTTC. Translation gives CASSVESGTYEQYF.

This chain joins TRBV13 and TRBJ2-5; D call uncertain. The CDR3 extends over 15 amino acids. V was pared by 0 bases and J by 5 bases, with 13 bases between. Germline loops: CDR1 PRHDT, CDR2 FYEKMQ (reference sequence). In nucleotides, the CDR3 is TGTGCCAGCAGCTTAGGTCTTGGAAGGCGGGAGACCCAGTACTTC. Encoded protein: CASSLGLGRRETQYF.

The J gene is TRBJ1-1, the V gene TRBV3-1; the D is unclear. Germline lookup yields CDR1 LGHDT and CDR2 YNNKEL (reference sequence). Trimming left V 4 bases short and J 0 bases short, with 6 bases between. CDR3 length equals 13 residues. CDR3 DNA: TGTGCCAGCAGCCCTTACATGAACACTGAAGCTTTCTTT. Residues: CASSPYMNTEAFF. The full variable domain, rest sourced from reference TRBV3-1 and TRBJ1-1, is DTAVSQTPKYLVTQMGNDKSIKCEQNLGHDTMYWYKQDSKKFLKIMFSYNNKELIINETVPNRFSPKSPDKAHLNLHINSLELGDSAVYFCASSPYMNTEAFFGQGTRLTVV.

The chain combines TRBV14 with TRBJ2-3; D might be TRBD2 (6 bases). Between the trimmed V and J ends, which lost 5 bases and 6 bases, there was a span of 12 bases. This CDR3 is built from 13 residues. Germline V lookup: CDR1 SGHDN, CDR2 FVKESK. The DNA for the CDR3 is TGTGCCAGCAGCACGGGAGCTCCCGATACGCAGTATTTT. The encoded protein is CASSTGAPDTQYF.

The CDR3: CASSPSGRGNEQYF. The CDR3 bases are TGTGCCAGCAGCCCAAGCGGGAGAGGCAACGAGCAGTACTTC. This sequence joins TRBV3-1 and TRBJ2-7, with 8 bases fitting TRBD2. Germline V gene sequence: CDR1 LGHDT, CDR2 YNNKEL (reference sequence). This CDR3 spans 14 amino acids. With V trimmed by 4 bases and J by 5 bases, 7 bases remained unmatched.

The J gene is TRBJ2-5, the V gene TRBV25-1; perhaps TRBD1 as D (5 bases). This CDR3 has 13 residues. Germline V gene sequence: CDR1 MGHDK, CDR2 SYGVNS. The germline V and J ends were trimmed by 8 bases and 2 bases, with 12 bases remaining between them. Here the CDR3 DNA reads TGTGCCAGCGGTTTGACAGATCAAGAGACCCAGTACTTC. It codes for CASGLTDQETQYF.

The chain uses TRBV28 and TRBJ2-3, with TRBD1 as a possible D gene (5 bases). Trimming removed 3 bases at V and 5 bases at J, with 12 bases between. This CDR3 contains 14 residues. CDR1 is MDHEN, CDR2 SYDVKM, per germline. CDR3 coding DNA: TGTGCCAGCAGTTTCGGCAGGGTGGGAGATACGCAGTATTTT. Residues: CASSFGRVGDTQYF.

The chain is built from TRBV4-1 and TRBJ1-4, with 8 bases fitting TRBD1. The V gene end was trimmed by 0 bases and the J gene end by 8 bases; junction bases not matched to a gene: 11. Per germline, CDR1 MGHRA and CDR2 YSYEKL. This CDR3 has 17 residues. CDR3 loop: CASSQDPFTGGGEKLFF. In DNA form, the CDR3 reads TGCGCCAGCAGCCAAGACCCTTTCACAGGGGGAGGAGAAAAACTGTTTTTT.

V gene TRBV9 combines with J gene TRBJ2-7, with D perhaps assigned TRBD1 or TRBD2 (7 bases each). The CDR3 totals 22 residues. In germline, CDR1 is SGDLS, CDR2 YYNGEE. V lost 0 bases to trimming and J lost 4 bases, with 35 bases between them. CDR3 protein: CASSVESPSKDRRASGYYEQYF. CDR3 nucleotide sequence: TGTGCCAGCAGCGTAGAGTCTCCCTCTAAGGACAGGCGGGCTAGCGGATATTACGAGCAGTACTTC.

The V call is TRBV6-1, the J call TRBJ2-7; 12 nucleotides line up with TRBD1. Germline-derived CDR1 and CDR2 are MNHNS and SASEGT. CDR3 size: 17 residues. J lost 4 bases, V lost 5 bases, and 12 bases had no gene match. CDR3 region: CASSLRTGTGGAYEQYF. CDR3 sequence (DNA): TGTGCCAGCAGTCTAAGGACCGGGACAGGGGGCGCGTACGAGCAGTACTTC.

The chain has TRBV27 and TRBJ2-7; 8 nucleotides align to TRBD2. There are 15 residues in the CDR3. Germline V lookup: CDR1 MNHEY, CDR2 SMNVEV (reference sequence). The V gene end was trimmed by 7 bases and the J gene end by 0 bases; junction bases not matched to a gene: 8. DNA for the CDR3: TGTGCCAGCAAGACTTCTAGCGGGCTCTCCTACGAGCAGTACTTC. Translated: CASKTSSGLSYEQYF.

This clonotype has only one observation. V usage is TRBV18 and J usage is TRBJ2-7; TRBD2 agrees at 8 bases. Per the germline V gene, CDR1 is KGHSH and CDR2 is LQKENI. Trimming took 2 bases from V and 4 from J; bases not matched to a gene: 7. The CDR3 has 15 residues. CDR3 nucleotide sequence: TGTGCCAGCTCACCAAGAGCGGGAGAAGGTTACGAGCAGTACTTC. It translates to CASSPRAGEGYEQYF.

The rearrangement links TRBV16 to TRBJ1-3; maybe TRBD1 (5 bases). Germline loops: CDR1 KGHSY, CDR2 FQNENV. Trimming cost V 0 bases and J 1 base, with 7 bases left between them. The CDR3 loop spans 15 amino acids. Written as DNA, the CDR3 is TGTGCCAGCAGCCAATCGGACACTTCTGGAAACACCATATATTTT. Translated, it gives CASSQSDTSGNTIYF.